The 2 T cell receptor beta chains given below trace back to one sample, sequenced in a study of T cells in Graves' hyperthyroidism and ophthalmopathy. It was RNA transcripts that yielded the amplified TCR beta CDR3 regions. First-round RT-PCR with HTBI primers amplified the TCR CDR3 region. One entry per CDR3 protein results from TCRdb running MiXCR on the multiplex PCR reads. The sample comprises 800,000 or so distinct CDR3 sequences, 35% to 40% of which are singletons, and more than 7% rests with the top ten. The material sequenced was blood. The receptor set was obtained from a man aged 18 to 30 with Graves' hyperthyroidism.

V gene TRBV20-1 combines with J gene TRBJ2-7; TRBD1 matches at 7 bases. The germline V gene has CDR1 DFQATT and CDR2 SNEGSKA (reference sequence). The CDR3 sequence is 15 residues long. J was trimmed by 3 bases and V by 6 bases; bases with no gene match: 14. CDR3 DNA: TGCAGTGCCCCCTCCGGGACAGTGGGGCTCTACGAGCAGTACTTC. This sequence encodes CSAPSGTVGLYEQYF.

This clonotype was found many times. CDR3 sequence: CASSHTSGTIQETQYF. The CDR3 region has the DNA TGTGCCAGCAGCCATACTAGCGGGACTATCCAAGAGACCCAGTACTTC. This sequence joins TRBV11-2 and TRBJ2-5; 10 bases fit TRBD2. The germline gives CDR1 SGHAT, CDR2 FQNNGV. V lost 5 bases and J lost 1; bases outside the gene matches: 7. The CDR3 is 16 amino acids.